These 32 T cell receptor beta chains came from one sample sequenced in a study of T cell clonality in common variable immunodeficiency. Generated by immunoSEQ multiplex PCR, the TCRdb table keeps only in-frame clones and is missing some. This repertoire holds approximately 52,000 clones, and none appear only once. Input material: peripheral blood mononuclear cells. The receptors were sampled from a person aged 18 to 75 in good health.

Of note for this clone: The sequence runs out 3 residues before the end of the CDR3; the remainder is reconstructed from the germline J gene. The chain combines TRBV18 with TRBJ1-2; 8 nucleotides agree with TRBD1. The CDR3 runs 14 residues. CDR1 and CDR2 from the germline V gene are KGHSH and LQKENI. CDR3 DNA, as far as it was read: TGTGCCAGCTCATCGACAGGGGCCACAGATACC. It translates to CASSSTGATDT. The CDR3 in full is CASSSTGATDTYTF.

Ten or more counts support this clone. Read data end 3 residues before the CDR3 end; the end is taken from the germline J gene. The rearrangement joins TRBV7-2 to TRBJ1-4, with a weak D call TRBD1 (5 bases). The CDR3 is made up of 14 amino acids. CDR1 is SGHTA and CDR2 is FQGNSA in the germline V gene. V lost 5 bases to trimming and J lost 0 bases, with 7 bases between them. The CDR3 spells CASSPTATNEKLFF. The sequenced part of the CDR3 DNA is TGTGCCAGCAGCCCGACAGCAACTAATGAAAAA.

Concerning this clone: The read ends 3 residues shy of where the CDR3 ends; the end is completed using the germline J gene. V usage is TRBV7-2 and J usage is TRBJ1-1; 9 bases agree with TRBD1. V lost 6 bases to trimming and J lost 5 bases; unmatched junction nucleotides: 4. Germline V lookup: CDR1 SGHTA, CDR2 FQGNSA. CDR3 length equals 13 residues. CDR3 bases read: TGTGCCAGCAGGGTACAGGGGGCAACTGAA. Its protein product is CASRVQGATE. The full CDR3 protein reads CASRVQGATEAFF.

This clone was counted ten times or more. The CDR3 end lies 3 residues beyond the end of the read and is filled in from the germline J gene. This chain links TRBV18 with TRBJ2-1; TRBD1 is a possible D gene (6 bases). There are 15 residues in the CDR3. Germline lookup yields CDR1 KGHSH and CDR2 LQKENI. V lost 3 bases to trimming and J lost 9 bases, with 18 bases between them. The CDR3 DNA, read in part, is TGTGCCAGCTCACCCCCGGGACAACGGATCTCTGAG. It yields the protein CASSPPGQRISE. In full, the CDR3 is CASSPPGQRISEQFF.

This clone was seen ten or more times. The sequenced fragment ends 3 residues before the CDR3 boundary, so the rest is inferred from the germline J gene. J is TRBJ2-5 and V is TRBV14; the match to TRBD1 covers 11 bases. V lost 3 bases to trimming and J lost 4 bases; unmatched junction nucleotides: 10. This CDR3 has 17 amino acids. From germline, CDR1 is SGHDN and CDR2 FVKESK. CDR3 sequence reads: CASSHKIGQGAGETQYF. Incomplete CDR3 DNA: TGTGCCAGCAGCCACAAAATCGGACAGGGGGCGGGAGAGACC. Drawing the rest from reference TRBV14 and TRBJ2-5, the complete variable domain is EAGVTQFPSHSVIEKGQTVTLRCDPISGHDNLYWYRRVMGKEIKFLLHFVKESKQDESGMPNNRFLAERTGGTYSTLKVQPAELEDSGVYFCASSHKIGQGAGETQYFGPGTRLLVL.

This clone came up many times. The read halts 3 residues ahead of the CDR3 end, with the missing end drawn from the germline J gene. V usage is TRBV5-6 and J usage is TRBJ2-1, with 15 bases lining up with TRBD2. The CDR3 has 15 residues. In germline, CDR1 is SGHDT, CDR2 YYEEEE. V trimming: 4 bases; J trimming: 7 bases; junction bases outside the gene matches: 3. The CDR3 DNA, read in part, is TGTGCCAGCAGCGCGGGACTAGCGGGAGGTAATGAG. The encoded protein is CASSAGLAGGNE. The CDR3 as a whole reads CASSAGLAGGNEQFF.

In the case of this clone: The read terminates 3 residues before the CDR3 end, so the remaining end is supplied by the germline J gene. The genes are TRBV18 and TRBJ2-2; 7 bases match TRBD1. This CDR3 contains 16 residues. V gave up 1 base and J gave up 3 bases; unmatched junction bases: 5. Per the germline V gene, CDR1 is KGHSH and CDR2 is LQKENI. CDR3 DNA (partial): TGTGCCAGCTCACCACAAAGGGACAGATACACCGGGGAG. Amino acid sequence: CASSPQRDRYTGE. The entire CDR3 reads CASSPQRDRYTGELFF.

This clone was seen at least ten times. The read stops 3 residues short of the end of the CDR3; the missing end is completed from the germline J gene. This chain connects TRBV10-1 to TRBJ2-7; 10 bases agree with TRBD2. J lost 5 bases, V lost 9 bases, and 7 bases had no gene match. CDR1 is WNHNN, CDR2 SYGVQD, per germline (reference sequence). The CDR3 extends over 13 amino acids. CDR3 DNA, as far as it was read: TGCGCCAGACTGCTAGCGGGAGAACACGAG. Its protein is CARLLAGEHE. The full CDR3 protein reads CARLLAGEHEQYF.

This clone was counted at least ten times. Here the CDR3 reads CASSLGQARAYEQYF. CDR3 DNA, as far as it was read: TGCGCCAGCAGCCTCGGACAGGCCCGTGCCTACGAG. The J gene is TRBJ2-7, the V gene TRBV5-1, with 7 bases that match TRBD1. The CDR3 is cut off 3 residues early in the read; its end comes from the germline J gene. V shed 4 bases, J shed 2 bases, and the junction held 9 bases outside the gene matches. Germline CDR1 reads SGHRS; CDR2 reads YFSETQ. The CDR3 consists of 15 residues.

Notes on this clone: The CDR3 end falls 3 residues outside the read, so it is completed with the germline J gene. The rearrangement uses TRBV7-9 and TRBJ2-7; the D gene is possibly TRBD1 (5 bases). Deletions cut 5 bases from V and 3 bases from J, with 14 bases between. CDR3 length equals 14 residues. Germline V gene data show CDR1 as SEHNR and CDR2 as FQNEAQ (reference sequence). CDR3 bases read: TGTGCCAGCAGCCTCTCGGACACGAACTACGAG. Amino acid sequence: CASSLSDTNYE. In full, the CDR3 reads CASSLSDTNYEQYF. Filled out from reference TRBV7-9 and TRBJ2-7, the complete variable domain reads DTGVSQNPRHKITKRGQNVTFRCDPISEHNRLYWYRQTLGQGPEFLTYFQNEAQLEKSRLLSDRFSAERPKGSFSTLEIQRTEQGDSAMYLCASSLSDTNYEQYFGPGTRLTVT.

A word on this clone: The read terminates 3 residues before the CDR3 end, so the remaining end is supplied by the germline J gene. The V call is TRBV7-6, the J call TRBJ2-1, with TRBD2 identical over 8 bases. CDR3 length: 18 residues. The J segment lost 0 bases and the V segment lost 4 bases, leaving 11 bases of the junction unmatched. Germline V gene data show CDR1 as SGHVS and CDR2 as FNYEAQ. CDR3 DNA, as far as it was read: TGTGCCAGCAGCTCCAATGTAGCGGGGCTCAGCTCCTACAATGAG. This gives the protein CASSSNVAGLSSYNE. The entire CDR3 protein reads CASSSNVAGLSSYNEQFF.

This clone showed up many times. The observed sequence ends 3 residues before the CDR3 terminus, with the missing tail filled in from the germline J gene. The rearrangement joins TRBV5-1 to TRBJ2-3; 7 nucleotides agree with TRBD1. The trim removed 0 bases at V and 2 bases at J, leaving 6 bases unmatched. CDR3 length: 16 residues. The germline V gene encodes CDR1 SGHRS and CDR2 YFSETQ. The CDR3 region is CASSLDRGKSTDTQYF. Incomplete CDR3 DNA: TGCGCCAGCAGCTTGGACAGGGGAAAGTCCACAGATACG.

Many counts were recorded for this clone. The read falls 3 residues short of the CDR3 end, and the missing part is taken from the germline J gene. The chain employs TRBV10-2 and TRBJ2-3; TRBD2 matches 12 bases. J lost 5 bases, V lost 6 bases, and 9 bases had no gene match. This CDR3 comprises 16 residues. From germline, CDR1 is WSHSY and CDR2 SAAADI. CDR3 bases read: TGCGCCAGCAGACTAGCGGGAGGTCTTAGGGTAGATACG. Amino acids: CASRLAGGLRVDT. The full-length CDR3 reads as CASRLAGGLRVDTQYF.

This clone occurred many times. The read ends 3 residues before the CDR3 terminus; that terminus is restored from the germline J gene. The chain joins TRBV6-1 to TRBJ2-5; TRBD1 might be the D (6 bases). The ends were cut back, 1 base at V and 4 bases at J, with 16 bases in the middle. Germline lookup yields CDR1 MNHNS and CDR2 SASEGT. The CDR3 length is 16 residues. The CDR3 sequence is CASSEVGAGVLETQYF. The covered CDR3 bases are TGTGCCAGCAGTGAAGTCGGGGCAGGGGTATTAGAGACC.

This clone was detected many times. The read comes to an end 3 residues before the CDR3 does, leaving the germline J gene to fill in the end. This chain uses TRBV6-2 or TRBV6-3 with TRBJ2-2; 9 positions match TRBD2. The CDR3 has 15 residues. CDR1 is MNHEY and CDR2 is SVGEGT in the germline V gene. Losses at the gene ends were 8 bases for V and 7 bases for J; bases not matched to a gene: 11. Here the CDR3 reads CASLGLAGWVGELFF. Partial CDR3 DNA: TGTGCCAGCCTCGGGCTAGCGGGATGGGTCGGGGAG.

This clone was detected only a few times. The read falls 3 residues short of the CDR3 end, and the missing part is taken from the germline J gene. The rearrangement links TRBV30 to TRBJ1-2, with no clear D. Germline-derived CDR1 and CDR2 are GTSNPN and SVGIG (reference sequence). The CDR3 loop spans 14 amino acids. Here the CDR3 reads CAWRLPGTSGDYTF. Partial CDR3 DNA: TGTGCCTGGAGGCTGCCGGGCACTAGCGGGGAC.

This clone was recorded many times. The CDR3 sequence is CASSLVQGNTGELFF. Partial CDR3 DNA: TGTGCCAGCAGCTTAGTACAGGGGAACACCGGGGAG. V is TRBV7-2 and J is TRBJ2-2; D is perhaps TRBD1 (6 bases). Read coverage stops 3 residues before the CDR3 terminus; the germline J gene supplies the remainder. This CDR3 has 15 residues. CDR1 and CDR2 from the germline V gene are SGHTA and FQGNSA. Trimming removed 1 base from V and 1 base from J, with 7 bases in between. The variable domain in full, completed from reference TRBV7-2 and TRBJ2-2, reads GAGVSQSPSNKVTEKGKDVELRCDPISGHTALYWYRQSLGQGLEFLIYFQGNSAPDKSGLPSDRFSAERTGGSVSTLTIQRTQQEDSAVYLCASSLVQGNTGELFFGEGSRLTVL.

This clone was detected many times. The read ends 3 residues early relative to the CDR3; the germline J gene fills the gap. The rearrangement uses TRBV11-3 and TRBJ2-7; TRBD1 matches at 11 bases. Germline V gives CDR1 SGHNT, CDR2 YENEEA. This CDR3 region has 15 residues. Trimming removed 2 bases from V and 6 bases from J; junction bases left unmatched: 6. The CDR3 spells CASSLSGTGGAEQYF. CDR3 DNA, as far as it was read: TGTGCCAGCAGCTTATCCGGGACAGGGGGTGCCGAG.

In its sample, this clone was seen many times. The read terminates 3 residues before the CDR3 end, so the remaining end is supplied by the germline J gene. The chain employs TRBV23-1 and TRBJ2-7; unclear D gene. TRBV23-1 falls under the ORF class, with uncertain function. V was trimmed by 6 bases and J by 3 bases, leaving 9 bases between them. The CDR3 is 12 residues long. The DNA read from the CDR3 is TGCGCCAGCAGCCCACATGGCTACGAG. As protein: CASSPHGYE. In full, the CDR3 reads CASSPHGYEQYF.

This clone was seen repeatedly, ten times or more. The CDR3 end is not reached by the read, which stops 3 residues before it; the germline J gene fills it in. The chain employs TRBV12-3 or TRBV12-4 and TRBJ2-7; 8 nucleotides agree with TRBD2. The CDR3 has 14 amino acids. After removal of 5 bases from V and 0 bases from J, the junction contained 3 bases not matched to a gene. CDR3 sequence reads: CASSRGGSSYEQYF. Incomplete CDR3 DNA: TGTGCCAGCAGTCGGGGGGGTAGCTCCTACGAG.

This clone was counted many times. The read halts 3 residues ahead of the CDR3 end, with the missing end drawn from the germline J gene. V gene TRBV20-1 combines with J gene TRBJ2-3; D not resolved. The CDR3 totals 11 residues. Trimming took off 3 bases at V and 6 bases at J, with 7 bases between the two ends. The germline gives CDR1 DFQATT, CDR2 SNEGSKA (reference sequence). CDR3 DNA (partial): TGCAGTGCTAGTTACTCGGATACG. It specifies CSASYSDT. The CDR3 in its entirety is CSASYSDTQYF.

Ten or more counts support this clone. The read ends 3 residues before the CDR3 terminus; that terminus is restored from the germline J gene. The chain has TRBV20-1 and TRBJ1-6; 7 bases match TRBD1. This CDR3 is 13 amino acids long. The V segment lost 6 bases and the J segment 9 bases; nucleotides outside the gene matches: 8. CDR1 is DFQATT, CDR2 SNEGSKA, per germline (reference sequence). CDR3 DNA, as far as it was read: TGCAGTGCACGCACAGGGGTCGGTTCACCC. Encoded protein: CSARTGVGSP. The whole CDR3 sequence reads CSARTGVGSPLHF.

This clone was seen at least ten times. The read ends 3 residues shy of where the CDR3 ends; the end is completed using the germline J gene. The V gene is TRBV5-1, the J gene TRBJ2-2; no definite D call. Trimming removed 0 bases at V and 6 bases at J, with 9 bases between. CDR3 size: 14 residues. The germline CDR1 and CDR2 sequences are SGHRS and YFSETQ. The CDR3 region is CASSLESGSGELFF. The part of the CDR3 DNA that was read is TGCGCCAGCAGCTTGGAGTCCGGTTCCGGGGAG.

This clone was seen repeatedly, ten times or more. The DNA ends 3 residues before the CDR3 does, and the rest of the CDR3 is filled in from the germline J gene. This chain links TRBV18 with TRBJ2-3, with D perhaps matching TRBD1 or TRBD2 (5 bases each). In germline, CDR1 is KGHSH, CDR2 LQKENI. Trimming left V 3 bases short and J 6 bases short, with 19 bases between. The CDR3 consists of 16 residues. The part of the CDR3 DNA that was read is TGTGCCAGCTCACCCAAAGCAGGGTTTGAGGGGGATACG. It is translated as CASSPKAGFEGDT. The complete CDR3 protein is CASSPKAGFEGDTQYF. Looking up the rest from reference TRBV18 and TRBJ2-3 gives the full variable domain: NAGVMQNPRHLVRRRGQEARLRCSPMKGHSHVYWYRQLPEEGLKFMVYLQKENIIDESGMPKERFSAEFPKEGPSILRIQQVVRGDSAAYFCASSPKAGFEGDTQYFGPGTRLTVL.

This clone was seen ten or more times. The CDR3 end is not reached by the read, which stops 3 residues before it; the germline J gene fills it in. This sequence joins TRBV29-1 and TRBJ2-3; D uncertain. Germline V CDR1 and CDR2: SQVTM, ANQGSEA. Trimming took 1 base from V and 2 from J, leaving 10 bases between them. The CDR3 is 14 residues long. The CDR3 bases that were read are TGCAGCGTTGAAGGGGCTACATCCACAGATACG. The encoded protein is CSVEGATSTDT. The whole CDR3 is CSVEGATSTDTQYF.

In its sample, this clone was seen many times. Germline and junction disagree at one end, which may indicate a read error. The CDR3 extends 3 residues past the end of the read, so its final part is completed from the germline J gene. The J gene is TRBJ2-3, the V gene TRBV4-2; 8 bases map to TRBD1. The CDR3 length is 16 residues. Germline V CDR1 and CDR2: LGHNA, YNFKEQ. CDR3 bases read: TGCGCCAGCAGCCAAGTACACAGGGGGAGCACAGATACG. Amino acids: CASSQVHRGSTDT. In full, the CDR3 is CASSQVHRGSTDTQYF.

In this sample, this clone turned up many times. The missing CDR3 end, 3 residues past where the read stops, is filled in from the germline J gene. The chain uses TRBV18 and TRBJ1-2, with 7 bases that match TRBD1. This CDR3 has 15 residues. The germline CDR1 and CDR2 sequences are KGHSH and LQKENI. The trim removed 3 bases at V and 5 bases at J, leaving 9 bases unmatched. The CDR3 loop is CASSPDRDTGYGYTF. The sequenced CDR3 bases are TGTGCCAGCTCACCCGACAGGGATACGGGTTATGGC. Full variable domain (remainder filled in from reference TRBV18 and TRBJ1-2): NAGVMQNPRHLVRRRGQEARLRCSPMKGHSHVYWYRQLPEEGLKFMVYLQKENIIDESGMPKERFSAEFPKEGPSILRIQQVVRGDSAAYFCASSPDRDTGYGYTFGSGTRLTVV.

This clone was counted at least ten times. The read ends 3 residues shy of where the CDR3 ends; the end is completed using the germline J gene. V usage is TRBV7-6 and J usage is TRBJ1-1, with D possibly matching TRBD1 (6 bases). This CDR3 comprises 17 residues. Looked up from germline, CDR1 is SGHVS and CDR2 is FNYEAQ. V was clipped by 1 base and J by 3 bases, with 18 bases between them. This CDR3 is CASSLEGNREKDTEAFF. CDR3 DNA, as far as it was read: TGTGCCAGCAGCTTAGAAGGGAACAGGGAGAAAGACACTGAA.

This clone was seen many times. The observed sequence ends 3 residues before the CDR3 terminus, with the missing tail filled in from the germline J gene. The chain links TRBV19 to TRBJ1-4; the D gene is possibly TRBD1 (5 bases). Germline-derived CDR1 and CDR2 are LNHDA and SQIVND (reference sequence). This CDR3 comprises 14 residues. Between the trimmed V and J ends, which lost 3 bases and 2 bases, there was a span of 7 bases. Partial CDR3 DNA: TGTGCCAGTAGTATCGACAGCACTAATGAAAAA. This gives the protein CASSIDSTNEK. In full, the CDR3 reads CASSIDSTNEKLFF.

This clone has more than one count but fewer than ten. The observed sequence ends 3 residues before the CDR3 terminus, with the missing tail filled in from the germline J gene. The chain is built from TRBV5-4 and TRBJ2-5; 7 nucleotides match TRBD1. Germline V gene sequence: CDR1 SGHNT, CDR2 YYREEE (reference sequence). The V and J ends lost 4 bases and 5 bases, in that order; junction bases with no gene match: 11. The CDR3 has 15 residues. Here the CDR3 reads CASSGPGQPGETQYF. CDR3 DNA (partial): TGTGCCAGCAGCGGCCCGGGACAGCCGGGGGAGACC.

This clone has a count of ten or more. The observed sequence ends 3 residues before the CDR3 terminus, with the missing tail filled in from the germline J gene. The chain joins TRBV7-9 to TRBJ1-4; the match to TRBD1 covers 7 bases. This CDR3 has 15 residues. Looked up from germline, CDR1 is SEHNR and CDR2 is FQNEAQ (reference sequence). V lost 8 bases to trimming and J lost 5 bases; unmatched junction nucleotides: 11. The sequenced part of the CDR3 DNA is TGTGCCAGCCGCAGGGGGGACGGGGTGAATGAAAAA. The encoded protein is CASRRGDGVNEK. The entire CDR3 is CASRRGDGVNEKLFF. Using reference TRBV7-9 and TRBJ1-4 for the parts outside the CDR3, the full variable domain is DTGVSQNPRHKITKRGQNVTFRCDPISEHNRLYWYRQTLGQGPEFLTYFQNEAQLEKSRLLSDRFSAERPKGSFSTLEIQRTEQGDSAMYLCASRRGDGVNEKLFFGSGTQLSVL.

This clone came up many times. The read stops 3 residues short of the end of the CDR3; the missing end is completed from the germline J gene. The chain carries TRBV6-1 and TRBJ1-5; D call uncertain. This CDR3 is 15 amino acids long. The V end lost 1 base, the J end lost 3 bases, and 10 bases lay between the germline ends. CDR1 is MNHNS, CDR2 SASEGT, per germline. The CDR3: CASSEGQLPNQPQHF. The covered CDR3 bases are TGTGCCAGCAGTGAAGGTCAGTTACCCAATCAGCCC.